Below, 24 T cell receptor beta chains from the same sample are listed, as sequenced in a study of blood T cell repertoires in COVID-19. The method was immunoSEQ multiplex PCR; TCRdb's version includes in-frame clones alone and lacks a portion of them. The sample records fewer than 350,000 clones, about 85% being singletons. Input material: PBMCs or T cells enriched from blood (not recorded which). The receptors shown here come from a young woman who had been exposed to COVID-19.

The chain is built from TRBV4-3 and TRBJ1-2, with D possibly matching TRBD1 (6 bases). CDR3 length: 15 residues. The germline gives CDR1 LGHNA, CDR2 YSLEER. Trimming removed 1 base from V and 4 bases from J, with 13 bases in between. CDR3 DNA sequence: TGCGCCAGCAGCCAAGCGCTGACAGGCTTCTATGGCTACACCTTC. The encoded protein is CASSQALTGFYGYTF.

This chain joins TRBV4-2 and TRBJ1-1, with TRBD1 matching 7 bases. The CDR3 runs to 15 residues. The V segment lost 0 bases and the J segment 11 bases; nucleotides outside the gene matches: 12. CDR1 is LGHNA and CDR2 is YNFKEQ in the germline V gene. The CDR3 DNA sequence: TGTGCCAGCAGCCAAGATGGTTTGACAGGGCGTGGGGCTTTCTTT. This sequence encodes CASSQDGLTGRGAFF.

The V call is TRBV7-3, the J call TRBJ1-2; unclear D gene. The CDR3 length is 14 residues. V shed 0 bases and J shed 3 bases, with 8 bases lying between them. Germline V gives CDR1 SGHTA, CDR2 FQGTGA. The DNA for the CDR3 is TGTGCCAGCAGCTTAACCAGGACTGACTATGGCTACACCTTC. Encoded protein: CASSLTRTDYGYTF.

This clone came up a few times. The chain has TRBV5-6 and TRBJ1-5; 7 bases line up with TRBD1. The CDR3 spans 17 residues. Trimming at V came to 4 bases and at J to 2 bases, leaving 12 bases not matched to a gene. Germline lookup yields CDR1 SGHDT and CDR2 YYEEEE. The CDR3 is CASSGIQGLKGNQPQHF. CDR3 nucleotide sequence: TGTGCCAGCAGCGGAATACAGGGGCTAAAAGGCAATCAGCCCCAGCATTTT.

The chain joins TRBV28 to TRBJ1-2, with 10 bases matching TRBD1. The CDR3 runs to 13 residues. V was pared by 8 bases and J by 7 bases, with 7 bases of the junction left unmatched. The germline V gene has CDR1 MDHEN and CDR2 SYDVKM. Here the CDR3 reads CASAGQGISGYTF. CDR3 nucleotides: TGTGCCAGCGCGGGACAGGGGATTTCTGGCTACACCTTC.

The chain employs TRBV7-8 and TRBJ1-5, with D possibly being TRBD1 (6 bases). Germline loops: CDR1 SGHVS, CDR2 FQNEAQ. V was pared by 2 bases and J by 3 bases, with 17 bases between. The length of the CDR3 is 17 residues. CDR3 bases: TGTGCCAGCAGCTTAAAGAGTCTGGGACACCTCAATCAGCCCCAGCATTTT. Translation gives CASSLKSLGHLNQPQHF.

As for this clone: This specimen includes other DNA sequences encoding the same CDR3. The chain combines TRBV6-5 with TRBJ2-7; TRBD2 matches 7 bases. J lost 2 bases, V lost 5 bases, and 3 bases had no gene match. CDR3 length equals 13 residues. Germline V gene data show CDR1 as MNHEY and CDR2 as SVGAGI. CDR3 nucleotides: TGTGCCAGCAGTCCGGGAGGAACCTACGAGCAGTACTTC. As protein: CASSPGGTYEQYF.

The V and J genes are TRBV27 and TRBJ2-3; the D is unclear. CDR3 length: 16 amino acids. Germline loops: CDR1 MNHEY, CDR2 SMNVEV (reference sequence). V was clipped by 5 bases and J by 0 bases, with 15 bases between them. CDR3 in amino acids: CASSPLLAASTDTQYF. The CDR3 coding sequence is TGTGCCAGCAGTCCGCTTTTAGCAGCTAGCACAGATACGCAGTATTTT.

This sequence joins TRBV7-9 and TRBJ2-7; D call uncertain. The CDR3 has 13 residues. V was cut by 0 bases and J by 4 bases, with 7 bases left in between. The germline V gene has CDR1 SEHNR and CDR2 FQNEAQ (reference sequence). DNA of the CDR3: TGTGCCAGCAGCTTAGCGGCCCCTTACGAGCAGTACTTC. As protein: CASSLAAPYEQYF.

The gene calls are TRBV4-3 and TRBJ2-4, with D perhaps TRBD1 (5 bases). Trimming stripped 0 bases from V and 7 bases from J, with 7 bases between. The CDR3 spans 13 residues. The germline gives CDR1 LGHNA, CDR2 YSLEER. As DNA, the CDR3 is TGCGCCAGCAGCCAAGAGGCAGGGAACATTCAGTACTTC. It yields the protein CASSQEAGNIQYF.

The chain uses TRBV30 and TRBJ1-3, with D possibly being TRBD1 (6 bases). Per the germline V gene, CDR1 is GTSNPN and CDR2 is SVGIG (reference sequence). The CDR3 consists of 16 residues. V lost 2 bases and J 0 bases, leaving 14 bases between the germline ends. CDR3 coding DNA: TGTGCCTGGAGTCGAGGACAGCGACCCTCTGGAAACACCATATATTTT. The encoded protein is CAWSRGQRPSGNTIYF.

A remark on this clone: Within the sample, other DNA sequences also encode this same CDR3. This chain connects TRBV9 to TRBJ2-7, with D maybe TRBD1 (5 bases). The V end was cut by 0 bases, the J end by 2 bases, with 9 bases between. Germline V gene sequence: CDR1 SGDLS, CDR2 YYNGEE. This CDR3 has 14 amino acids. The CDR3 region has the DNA TGTGCCAGCAGCGTAGGTCAGGGAACCTACGAGCAGTACTTC. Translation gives CASSVGQGTYEQYF.

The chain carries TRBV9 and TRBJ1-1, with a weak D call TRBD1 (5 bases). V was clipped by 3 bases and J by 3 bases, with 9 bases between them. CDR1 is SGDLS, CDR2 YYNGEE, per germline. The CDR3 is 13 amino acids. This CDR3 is CASSEQVHTEAFF. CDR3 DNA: TGTGCCAGCAGCGAACAGGTACACACTGAAGCTTTCTTT.

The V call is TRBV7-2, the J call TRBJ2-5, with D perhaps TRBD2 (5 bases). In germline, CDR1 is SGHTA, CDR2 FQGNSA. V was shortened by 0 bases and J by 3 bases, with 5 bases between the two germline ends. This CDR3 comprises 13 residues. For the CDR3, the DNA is TGTGCCAGCAGCTTAGCGAGGGAAGAGACCCAGTACTTC. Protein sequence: CASSLAREETQYF.

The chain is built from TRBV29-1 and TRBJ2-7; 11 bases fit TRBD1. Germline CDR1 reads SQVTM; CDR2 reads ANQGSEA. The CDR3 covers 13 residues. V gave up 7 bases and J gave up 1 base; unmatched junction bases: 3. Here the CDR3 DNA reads TGCAGCGGGGGACAGGGGGTTTCCTACGAGCAGTACTTC. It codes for CSGGQGVSYEQYF.

CDR3 in amino acids: CASSSEGADTGELFF. In nucleotides, the CDR3 is TGTGCCAGCAGCTCGGAGGGGGCGGACACCGGGGAGCTGTTTTTT. The chain uses TRBV9 and TRBJ2-2; tentatively, D is TRBD1 (7 bases). With 4 bases removed from V and 3 bases from J, the gap between germline ends came to 13 bases. Germline V CDR1 and CDR2: SGDLS, YYNGEE. There are 15 residues in the CDR3.

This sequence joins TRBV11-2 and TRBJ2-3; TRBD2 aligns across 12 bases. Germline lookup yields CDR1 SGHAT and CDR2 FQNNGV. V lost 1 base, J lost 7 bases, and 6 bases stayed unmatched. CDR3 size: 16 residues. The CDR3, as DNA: TGTGCCAGCAGCTTAGGGACTAGCGGGATATTGAATACGCAGTATTTT. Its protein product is CASSLGTSGILNTQYF.

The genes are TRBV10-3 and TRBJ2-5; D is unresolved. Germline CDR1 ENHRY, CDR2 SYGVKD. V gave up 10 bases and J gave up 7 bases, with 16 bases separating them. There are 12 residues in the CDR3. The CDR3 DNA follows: TGTGCCACCCGTACGACTCTGGCGACCCAGTACTTC. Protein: CATRTTLATQYF.

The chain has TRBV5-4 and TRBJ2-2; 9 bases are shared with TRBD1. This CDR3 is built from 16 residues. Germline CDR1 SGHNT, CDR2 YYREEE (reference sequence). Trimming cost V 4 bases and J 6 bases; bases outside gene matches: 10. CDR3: CASSDDRGTRSGELFF. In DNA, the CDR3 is TGTGCCAGCAGCGACGACAGGGGGACTCGGTCCGGGGAGCTGTTTTTT.

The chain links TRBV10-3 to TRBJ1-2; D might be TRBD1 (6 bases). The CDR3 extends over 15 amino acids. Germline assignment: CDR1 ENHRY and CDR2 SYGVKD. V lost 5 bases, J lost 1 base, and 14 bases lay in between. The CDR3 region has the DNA TGTGCCATCAGTACTGGAGGACAGCTTAACTATGGCTACACCTTC. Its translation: CAISTGGQLNYGYTF.

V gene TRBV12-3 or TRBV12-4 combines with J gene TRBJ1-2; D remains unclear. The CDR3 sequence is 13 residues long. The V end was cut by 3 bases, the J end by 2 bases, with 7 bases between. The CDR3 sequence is CASSFRENYGYTF. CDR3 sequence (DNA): TGTGCCAGCAGTTTTCGGGAAAACTATGGCTACACCTTC.

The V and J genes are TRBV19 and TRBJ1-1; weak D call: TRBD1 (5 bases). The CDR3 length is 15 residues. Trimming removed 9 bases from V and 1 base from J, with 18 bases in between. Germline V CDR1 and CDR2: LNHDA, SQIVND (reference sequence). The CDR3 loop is CASLLGGGSNTEAFF. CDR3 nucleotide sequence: TGTGCCAGCCTTCTAGGCGGGGGGTCGAACACTGAAGCTTTCTTT.

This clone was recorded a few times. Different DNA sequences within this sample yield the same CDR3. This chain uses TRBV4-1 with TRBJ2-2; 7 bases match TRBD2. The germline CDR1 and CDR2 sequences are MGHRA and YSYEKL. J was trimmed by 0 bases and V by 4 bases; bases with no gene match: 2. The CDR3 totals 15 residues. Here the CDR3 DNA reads TGCGCCAGCAGCCTTGGGAGGGCGAACACCGGGGAGCTGTTTTTT. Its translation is CASSLGRANTGELFF.

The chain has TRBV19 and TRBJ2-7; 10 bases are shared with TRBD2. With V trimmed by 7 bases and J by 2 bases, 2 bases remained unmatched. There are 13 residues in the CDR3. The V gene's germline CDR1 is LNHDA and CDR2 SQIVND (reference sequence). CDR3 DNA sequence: TGTGCCAGTATGCTAGCGGGAGCCTACGAGCAGTACTTC. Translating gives CASMLAGAYEQYF. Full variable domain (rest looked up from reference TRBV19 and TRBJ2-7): DGGITQSPKYLFRKEGQNVTLSCEQNLNHDAMYWYRQDPGQGLRLIYYSQIVNDFQKGDIAEGYSVSREKKESFPLTVTSAQKNPTAFYLCASMLAGAYEQYFGPGTRLTVT.